The 28 T cell receptor beta chains below all came from one sample that was sequenced in a study of shared T cell receptors in the human thymus. TCRdb keeps only in-frame clones here, not all; method: immunoSEQ multiplex PCR. The sample consists of about 730,000 clones, roughly 88% of them appearing once. This sample was shared with a second study, whose subject was human thymus T cells.

Sample: thymocytes. The source of these receptors is a girl less than two years old with a congenital heart defect.

This chain connects TRBV11-2 to TRBJ2-1; TRBD2 matches at 7 bases. CDR1 and CDR2 (germline): SGHAT, FQNNGV. The V segment lost 1 base and the J segment 5 bases; nucleotides outside the gene matches: 14. The CDR3 extends over 18 amino acids. DNA for the CDR3: TGTGCCAGCAGCTTAGCGGTTGTAGAGGGCGGGGGACACAATGAGCAGTTCTTC. Translating it yields CASSLAVVEGGGHNEQFF.

This chain uses TRBV5-1 with TRBJ1-6, with 7 bases that match TRBD1. This CDR3 region has 16 residues. V gave up 4 bases and J gave up 4 bases; unmatched junction bases: 8. CDR1 is SGHRS and CDR2 is YFSETQ in the germline V gene. The CDR3: CASSNPGTAYNSPLHF. As DNA, the CDR3 is TGCGCCAGCAGCAACCCCGGGACAGCTTATAATTCACCCCTCCACTTT.

The chain joins TRBV11-2 to TRBJ2-2, with TRBD2 matching 13 bases. V gave up 5 bases and J gave up 4 bases; unmatched junction bases: 10. The CDR3 extends over 18 amino acids. Looked up from germline, CDR1 is SGHAT and CDR2 is FQNNGV. The CDR3 nucleotides are TGTGCCAGCAGCACCAGGACTAGCGGGGGAGATACCACCGGGGAGCTGTTTTTT. It codes for CASSTRTSGGDTTGELFF.

A word on this clone: The same CDR3 also results from other DNA sequences found in this sample. The chain uses TRBV18 and TRBJ1-2; tentatively, D is TRBD1 (5 bases). The germline CDR1 and CDR2 sequences are KGHSH and LQKENI. The CDR3 is 14 residues long. Trimming removed 0 bases from V and 7 bases from J, with 12 bases in between. The CDR3 sequence: CASSPPPGMGGYTF. The CDR3 DNA follows: TGTGCCAGCTCACCACCGCCAGGGATGGGTGGCTACACCTTC.

The chain carries TRBV14 and TRBJ1-3; no definite D call. This CDR3 comprises 13 residues. Per germline, CDR1 SGHDN and CDR2 FVKESK. V was shortened by 1 base and J by 6 bases, with 7 bases between the two germline ends. CDR3 residues: CASSQVLLNTIYF. As DNA, the CDR3 is TGTGCCAGCAGCCAAGTCCTCCTAAACACCATATATTTT. The complete variable domain, with remaining parts taken from reference TRBV14 and TRBJ1-3, reads EAGVTQFPSHSVIEKGQTVTLRCDPISGHDNLYWYRRVMGKEIKFLLHFVKESKQDESGMPNNRFLAERTGGTYSTLKVQPAELEDSGVYFCASSQVLLNTIYFGEGSWLTVV.

This chain joins TRBV12-5 and TRBJ1-1; D is perhaps TRBD1 (6 bases). The length of the CDR3 is 17 residues. The V gene's germline CDR1 is LGHNT and CDR2 FRNRAP. V was shortened by 0 bases and J by 0 bases, with 14 bases between the two germline ends. The chain's CDR3 is CASGLVDSQVMNTEAFF. For the CDR3, the DNA is TGTGCTAGTGGTTTGGTGGACAGTCAAGTTATGAACACTGAAGCTTTCTTT. Combining the CDR3 with reference TRBV12-5 and TRBJ1-1 gives the whole variable domain DARVTQTPRHKVTEMGQEVTMRCQPILGHNTVFWYRQTMMQGLELLAYFRNRAPLDDSGMPKDRFSAEMPDATLATLKIQPSEPRDSAVYFCASGLVDSQVMNTEAFFGQGTRLTVV.

The chain couples TRBV7-9 to TRBJ1-1; a weak D match, TRBD1 (6 bases). The germline V and J ends were trimmed by 3 bases and 0 bases, with 23 bases remaining between them. The CDR3 is 19 residues long. Germline V CDR1 and CDR2: SEHNR, FQNEAQ (reference sequence). CDR3 amino acids: CASSLRVRGGGPMNTEAFF. CDR3 sequence (DNA): TGTGCCAGCAGCTTGAGAGTCAGGGGAGGGGGTCCCATGAACACTGAAGCTTTCTTT.

The chain couples TRBV7-2 to TRBJ2-1, with TRBD2 identical over 9 bases. This CDR3 has 18 amino acids. Per the germline V gene, CDR1 is SGHTA and CDR2 is FQGNSA. The junction had 13 bases not matched to a gene; V was cut back by 7 bases and J by 0 bases. The CDR3 nucleotides are TGTGCCAGCACCCAAGCGGCTAGCGGGGAGAGCTCCTACAATGAGCAGTTCTTC. This encodes CASTQAASGESSYNEQFF.

CDR3 region: CASSQRPKQGNIIHNEQFF. The DNA for the CDR3 is TGCGCCAGCAGCCAAAGGCCTAAACAGGGTAACATAATCCACAATGAGCAGTTCTTC. This chain joins TRBV4-1 and TRBJ2-1, with TRBD1 as a possible D gene (6 bases). V lost 2 bases, J lost 5 bases, and 25 bases lay in between. The CDR3 runs 19 residues. Germline V gene lookup returns CDR1 MGHRA and CDR2 YSYEKL.

This clone was observed a single time. The V and J genes are TRBV2 and TRBJ1-5, with D possibly TRBD1 on 6 matching bases. CDR1 is SNHLY and CDR2 is FYNNEI in the germline V gene. The CDR3 consists of 14 residues. The V end lost 6 bases, the J end lost 2 bases, and 11 bases lay between the germline ends. CDR3 DNA: TGTGCCAGCAGGGGGGGGGCGGGCAATCAGCCCCAGCATTTT. Residues: CASRGGAGNQPQHF.

CDR3 DNA sequence: TGTGCCAGCAGTGGGGGAGTGGCGGGGTTCTTTTACTCTGGGGCCAACGTCCTGACTTTC. It translates to CASSGGVAGFFYSGANVLTF. The chain combines TRBV2 with TRBJ2-6, with a weak D call TRBD2 (6 bases). Between the trimmed V and J ends, which lost 4 bases and 0 bases, there was a span of 22 bases. In germline, CDR1 is SNHLY, CDR2 FYNNEI. The CDR3 runs to 20 residues.

CDR3 in DNA: TGCGCCAGCAGCCACCCGGCCAAACAGGGTGCATCGTCCTATAATTCACCCCTCCACTTT. It codes for CASSHPAKQGASSYNSPLHF. The rearrangement joins TRBV4-1 to TRBJ1-6; D might be TRBD1 (6 bases). This CDR3 is 20 amino acids long. Germline V gene data show CDR1 as MGHRA and CDR2 as YSYEKL. V lost 3 bases and J lost 1, with 22 bases in between.

The chain uses TRBV7-7 and TRBJ2-3, with 9 nucleotides matching TRBD2. In germline, CDR1 is SSHAT, CDR2 FNYEAQ (reference sequence). Trimming took 5 bases from V and 4 from J; bases not matched to a gene: 25. This CDR3 comprises 21 residues. The CDR3 reads CASSPHRGSGGHEIPPDTQYF. As DNA, the CDR3 is TGTGCCAGCAGCCCCCACCGAGGGAGCGGGGGGCACGAAATTCCCCCAGATACGCAGTATTTT.

The gene calls are TRBV6-1 and TRBJ2-2; perhaps TRBD1 as D (5 bases). Deletions cut 11 bases from V and 5 bases from J, with 21 bases between. Germline assignment: CDR1 MNHNS and CDR2 SASEGT. The CDR3 runs 15 residues. This CDR3 is CARLVRGRETGELFF. DNA for the CDR3: TGTGCCCGCCTAGTAAGGGGTAGGGAAACCGGGGAGCTGTTTTTT.

The chain uses TRBV19 and TRBJ1-5, with a tentative D call TRBD1 (6 bases). V lost 5 bases and J 6 bases, leaving 11 bases between the germline ends. This CDR3 contains 13 residues. Germline CDR1 reads LNHDA; CDR2 reads SQIVND (reference sequence). CDR3 coding DNA: TGTGCCAGTAGTTCTGAAGGGGGTCAGCCCCAGCATTTT. This codes for CASSSEGGQPQHF.

The chain combines TRBV19 with TRBJ1-5; 7 positions match TRBD1. V shed 5 bases and J 5 bases; nucleotides not matched to a gene: 6. This CDR3 spans 14 amino acids. The V gene's germline CDR1 is LNHDA and CDR2 SQIVND (reference sequence). CDR3 protein: CASSSWTGDQPQHF. CDR3 nucleotides: TGTGCCAGTAGTTCCTGGACAGGAGATCAGCCCCAGCATTTT.

The chain carries TRBV5-1 and TRBJ2-2; D call uncertain. The CDR3 totals 21 residues. The germline gives CDR1 SGHRS, CDR2 YFSETQ. Trimming left V 5 bases short and J 2 bases short, with 31 bases between. CDR3 coding DNA: TGCGCCAGCAGGGGTGAGACACGGCCCGTGTCCCCGCCTTTAAACACCGGGGAGCTGTTTTTT. This gives the protein CASRGETRPVSPPLNTGELFF.

The rearrangement uses TRBV10-3 and TRBJ2-3; 8 bases agree with TRBD2. Germline CDR1 and CDR2: ENHRY and SYGVKD. The CDR3 covers 18 residues. V dropped 0 bases and J dropped 0; count of bases not matched to a gene: 8. The CDR3 here is CAISESSLAGSSTDTQYF. CDR3 sequence (DNA): TGTGCCATCAGTGAGTCGTCGCTAGCGGGCTCTAGCACAGATACGCAGTATTTT.

This chain links TRBV4-3 with TRBJ1-1; possibly TRBD1 for D (5 bases). This CDR3 is built from 14 residues. From germline, CDR1 is LGHNA and CDR2 YSLEER. V was pared by 2 bases and J by 7 bases, with 14 bases between. CDR3 amino acids: CASSQTPGRNEAFF. CDR3 sequence (DNA): TGCGCCAGCAGCCAAACCCCAGGGAGGAATGAAGCTTTCTTT.

This clone was observed a single time. The rearrangement joins TRBV19 to TRBJ2-3, with a possible D match to TRBD1 (5 bases). Trimming removed 7 bases from V and 2 bases from J, with 13 bases in between. The CDR3 covers 14 residues. From germline, CDR1 is LNHDA and CDR2 SQIVND (reference sequence). CDR3 sequence: CASNPSTATDTQYF. The CDR3 DNA is TGTGCCAGTAACCCATCGACAGCCACAGATACGCAGTATTTT.

The chain links TRBV7-9 to TRBJ2-1; 8 nucleotides line up with TRBD1. The V and J ends lost 7 bases and 5 bases, in that order; junction bases with no gene match: 10. The CDR3 length is 15 residues. The germline gives CDR1 SEHNR, CDR2 FQNEAQ (reference sequence). CDR3 sequence reads: CASTGPGQEHNEQFF. The CDR3 DNA follows: TGTGCCAGCACCGGGCCGGGACAGGAGCACAATGAGCAGTTCTTC.

This chain links TRBV28 with TRBJ1-1, with 9 bases lining up with TRBD1. Trimming removed 3 bases from V and 3 bases from J; junction bases left unmatched: 17. CDR3 length equals 19 residues. The germline CDR1 and CDR2 sequences are MDHEN and SYDVKM. The CDR3 protein is CASSFISWGQGSAYTEAFF. Written as DNA, the CDR3 is TGTGCCAGCAGTTTTATCAGTTGGGGACAGGGAAGCGCATACACTGAAGCTTTCTTT. Full variable domain (missing parts from reference TRBV28 and TRBJ1-1): DVKVTQSSRYLVKRTGEKVFLECVQDMDHENMFWYRQDPGLGLRLIYFSYDVKMKEKGDIPEGYSVSREKKERFSLILESASTNQTSMYLCASSFISWGQGSAYTEAFFGQGTRLTVV.

The CDR3: CASSLALRDTNYNEQFF. The CDR3 DNA reads TGTGCCAGCAGCTTGGCCCTCCGGGACACAAACTACAATGAGCAGTTCTTC. The rearrangement links TRBV5-6 to TRBJ2-1, with D maybe TRBD1 (6 bases). The V gene's germline CDR1 is SGHDT and CDR2 YYEEEE. This CDR3 has 17 amino acids. V was trimmed by 0 bases and J by 3 bases, leaving 16 bases between them.

The chain carries TRBV6-9 and TRBJ2-7; 8 bases are a match to TRBD2. Trimming took 2 bases from V and 2 from J; bases not matched to a gene: 11. The CDR3 has 17 residues. In germline, CDR1 is MNHGY, CDR2 SVAAGI. The CDR3 sequence: CASSYPAWRGVTYEQYF. The CDR3 nucleotides read TGTGCCAGCAGTTATCCCGCCTGGCGGGGGGTAACCTACGAGCAGTACTTC.

The rearrangement joins TRBV5-1 to TRBJ2-5; D remains ambiguous. The germline V and J ends were trimmed by 1 base and 0 bases, with 7 bases remaining between them. Germline V gene lookup returns CDR1 SGHRS and CDR2 YFSETQ. CDR3 length: 14 residues. This chain's CDR3 is CASSLPGYQETQYF. The CDR3 nucleotides are TGCGCCAGCAGCTTGCCCGGGTACCAAGAGACCCAGTACTTC.

The chain links TRBV27 to TRBJ2-1; D is possibly TRBD1 (5 bases). The CDR3 consists of 16 residues. The V end lost 5 bases, the J end lost 0 bases, and 14 bases lay between the germline ends. The germline gives CDR1 MNHEY, CDR2 SMNVEV (reference sequence). CDR3 DNA sequence: TGTGCCAGCAGTAAGAAACAGGAGAGCTCCTACAATGAGCAGTTCTTC. This encodes CASSKKQESSYNEQFF.

This clone was picked up one time. The gene calls are TRBV2 and TRBJ2-7; 7 bases agree with TRBD1. CDR1 and CDR2 (germline): SNHLY, FYNNEI. Trimming cost V 1 base and J 0 bases; bases outside gene matches: 9. The CDR3 covers 17 residues. The CDR3 DNA reads as TGTGCCAGCAGTGAAGGCCCGGAACGACAGGGCTCCTACGAGCAGTACTTC. Translation gives CASSEGPERQGSYEQYF.

V gene TRBV7-2 combines with J gene TRBJ2-5; TRBD1 agrees at 10 bases. The J segment lost 2 bases and the V segment lost 5 bases, leaving 2 bases of the junction unmatched. Germline CDR1 SGHTA, CDR2 FQGNSA. This CDR3 has 14 amino acids. CDR3 nucleotide sequence: TGTGCCAGCAGCGACAGGGGGCGTCAAGAGACCCAGTACTTC. Protein product: CASSDRGRQETQYF.